The sequence of this TCR beta chain was determined in a study of T cell responses to AZD1222 COVID-19 vaccine. The CDR3 contains 17 residues. Per the germline V gene, CDR1 is MNHEY and CDR2 is SVGEGT. Trimming left V 5 bases short and J 0 bases short, with 16 bases between. Study-wide results and caveats: Unmutated regions of variants are reportedly targeted by nearly half of spike-specific TCRs. Clonal diversity was possibly underestimated, and the donors were mostly white British, with more females. Breadth and depth of Spike-specific TCRs rose after two AZD1222 doses.

On this clone: Its antigen is currently unknown.

The assay was immunoSEQ multiplex PCR, and TCRdb's table has in-frame clones only and misses some. The profile shows 80,000 to 100,000 clones, around 90% of them singletons. Sequenced material: peripheral blood, taken 28 days after the second AZD1222 dose. The TCR was taken from an adult who received the AZD1222 COVID-19 vaccine. The chain couples TRBV6-2 or TRBV6-3 to TRBJ2-2; possible D gene TRBD2, 7 bases. The CDR3 region has the DNA TGTGCCAGCAGTGTGGATAGGGGGGGCGCGAACACCGGGGAGCTGTTTTTT. It encodes CASSVDRGGANTGELFF.